These 31 T cell receptor beta chains originate from one sample sequenced in a study of vaccination effects on CD4 cells after COVID-19. The data were produced by immunoSEQ multiplex PCR, yet TCRdb's version contains in-frame clones alone and is incomplete. This table holds nearly 50,000 clones, about 74% found once. It was after roughly ten days of culture that CD4+ T cells were isolated. Their SARS-CoV-2 infection, verified by PCR, occurred between March and December 2020. Vaccination of participants consisted of two doses of either the BNT162b2 or mRNA-1273 vaccine. These receptors have no known antigen. The sample in question was CD4+ T cells from PBMCs cultured without peptide, obtained after COVID-19 vaccination. Receptors originate from a human donor who had a prior SARS-CoV-2 infection.

Only a few counts were recorded for this clone. The rearrangement joins TRBV2 to TRBJ1-3; possibly TRBD1 for D (5 bases). V was trimmed by 5 bases and J by 1 base, leaving 12 bases between them. CDR3 length: 15 amino acids. Germline CDR1 reads SNHLY; CDR2 reads FYNNEI. This CDR3 is CASSSYGGSGNTIYF. The CDR3 bases are TGTGCCAGCAGTTCATATGGGGGATCTGGAAACACCATATATTTT.

The V call is TRBV4-3, the J call TRBJ2-4; 9 bases align to TRBD1. Germline lookup yields CDR1 LGHNA and CDR2 YSLEER. V was pared by 0 bases and J by 3 bases, with 12 bases of the junction left unmatched. The length of the CDR3 is 19 residues. The CDR3 is CASSQDFAPGQGGKNIQYF. CDR3 nucleotides: TGCGCCAGCAGCCAAGATTTTGCCCCGGGACAGGGCGGCAAAAACATTCAGTACTTC.

This clone has more than one count but fewer than ten. The J gene is TRBJ2-5, the V gene TRBV7-9; 8 nucleotides line up with TRBD2. The CDR3 is 14 residues long. Germline lookup yields CDR1 SEHNR and CDR2 FQNEAQ (reference sequence). Trimming removed 11 bases from V and 6 bases from J; junction bases left unmatched: 14. Here the CDR3 reads CAGGVSGASKTQYF. The CDR3 DNA reads as TGTGCCGGGGGAGTTAGCGGGGCCTCGAAGACCCAGTACTTC.

The genes are TRBV7-8 and TRBJ2-3; D is perhaps TRBD1 or TRBD2 (6 bases each). Germline V gene lookup returns CDR1 SGHVS and CDR2 FQNEAQ. The CDR3 contains 16 residues. Trimming shortened V by 1 base and J by 5 bases, and 16 bases separated the two germline ends. The CDR3 coding sequence is TGTGCCAGCAGCTTAGTTGGGGGGCTTCGAGGAGATACGCAGTATTTT. Its protein is CASSLVGGLRGDTQYF.

This clone was observed a few times. The chain has TRBV6-2 or TRBV6-3 and TRBJ2-1; a possible D gene is TRBD2 (5 bases). The CDR3 has 14 residues. Germline assignment: CDR1 MNHEY and CDR2 SVGEGT. Trimming removed 2 bases from V and 4 bases from J, with 9 bases in between. The CDR3 protein is CASSYGGSYNEQFF. The CDR3 coding sequence is TGTGCCAGCAGTTACGGCGGGTCATACAATGAGCAGTTCTTC.

The CDR3 protein is CASRRGEETQYF. DNA of the CDR3: TGTGCCAGCAGACGCGGGGAAGAGACCCAGTACTTC. The chain recombines TRBV2 with TRBJ2-5; a weak D match, TRBD2 (6 bases). The CDR3 runs 12 residues. CDR1 SNHLY and CDR2 FYNNEI come from the germline V gene. Deletions cut 6 bases from V and 3 bases from J, with 8 bases between.

The rearrangement joins TRBV6-2 or TRBV6-3 to TRBJ1-2; 7 bases agree with TRBD1. CDR3 length: 14 amino acids. CDR1 MNHEY and CDR2 SVGEGT come from the germline V gene. V shed 2 bases and J 7 bases; nucleotides not matched to a gene: 7. CDR3 protein: CASSYATGRPGYTF. In nucleotides, the CDR3 is TGTGCCAGCAGTTACGCGACAGGGCGGCCTGGCTACACCTTC.

This chain joins TRBV14 and TRBJ2-5; no definite D call. In germline, CDR1 is SGHDN, CDR2 FVKESK. The V and J ends lost 3 bases and 3 bases respectively, with 11 bases between them. This CDR3 comprises 14 residues. CDR3 sequence: CASSQIGLEETQYF. The CDR3 DNA reads TGTGCCAGCAGCCAGATAGGGTTAGAAGAGACCCAGTACTTC. The complete variable domain, with remaining parts taken from reference TRBV14 and TRBJ2-5, reads EAGVTQFPSHSVIEKGQTVTLRCDPISGHDNLYWYRRVMGKEIKFLLHFVKESKQDESGMPNNRFLAERTGGTYSTLKVQPAELEDSGVYFCASSQIGLEETQYFGPGTRLLVL.

The V call is TRBV12-5, the J call TRBJ2-2; the D call may be TRBD1 or TRBD2 (7 bases each). With 2 bases removed from V and 6 bases from J, the gap between germline ends came to 16 bases. The CDR3 is 16 amino acids. The germline CDR1 and CDR2 sequences are LGHNT and FRNRAP. The CDR3 sequence is CASGLRQGDYAGELFF. The CDR3, as DNA: TGTGCTAGTGGTTTGAGGCAGGGGGACTACGCCGGGGAGCTGTTTTTT.

A single count supports this clone. V and J are TRBV2 and TRBJ2-6; D possibly uses TRBD1 or TRBD2 (5 bases each). Between the trimmed V and J ends, which lost 0 bases and 0 bases, there was a span of 15 bases. Germline V gene data show CDR1 as SNHLY and CDR2 as FYNNEI. CDR3 length: 19 amino acids. The CDR3 reads CASSEALGTAASGANVLTF. Here the CDR3 DNA reads TGTGCCAGCAGTGAAGCGCTTGGGACCGCGGCCTCTGGGGCCAACGTCCTGACTTTC.

The genes are TRBV7-2 and TRBJ2-3; D gene unclear. Trimming cost V 5 bases and J 9 bases, with 15 bases left between them. Germline V gives CDR1 SGHTA, CDR2 FQGNSA. This CDR3 region has 13 residues. The CDR3 here is CASSPPARFTQYF. CDR3 in DNA: TGTGCCAGCAGCCCCCCGGCACGCTTCACGCAGTATTTT.

The chain combines TRBV9 with TRBJ2-4; the D gene is possibly TRBD1 (8 bases). The CDR3 totals 15 residues. Per germline, CDR1 SGDLS and CDR2 YYNGEE. Trimming left V 0 bases short and J 6 bases short, with 13 bases between. The CDR3 sequence is CASSVGQGRGNIQYF. Here the CDR3 DNA reads TGTGCCAGCAGCGTAGGACAGGGGAGGGGAAACATTCAGTACTTC.

There are a few counts of this clone. The CDR3: CASSQVDRGRGPLHF. The CDR3 bases are TGTGCCAGCAGCCAAGTCGACAGGGGGCGAGGACCCCTCCACTTT. The chain joins TRBV14 to TRBJ1-6; TRBD1 agrees at 10 bases. Germline V lookup: CDR1 SGHDN, CDR2 FVKESK. Unmatched junction bases numbered 6, after V lost 1 base and J lost 12 bases. The CDR3 length is 15 residues.

This clone has just a few counts. The rearrangement joins TRBV11-2 to TRBJ2-5, with 11 bases matching TRBD1. CDR1 and CDR2 from the germline V gene are SGHAT and FQNNGV. J lost 5 bases, V lost 5 bases, and 7 bases had no gene match. CDR3 length equals 15 residues. Here the CDR3 reads CASSRTDRGHETQYF. Written as DNA, the CDR3 is TGTGCCAGCAGCCGGACGGACAGGGGGCATGAGACCCAGTACTTC.

This chain joins TRBV18 and TRBJ2-3; the D gene is possibly TRBD2 (5 bases). Germline V gene lookup returns CDR1 KGHSH and CDR2 LQKENI. Trimming cost V 3 bases and J 0 bases, with 10 bases left between them. This CDR3 is built from 15 residues. CDR3 region: CASSPPSRSTDTQYF. In DNA form, the CDR3 reads TGTGCCAGCTCACCTCCTAGCAGAAGCACAGATACGCAGTATTTT.

This clone occurred a few times. The junction departs from the called germline gene at one end, perhaps through a read error. The V gene is TRBV7-7, the J gene TRBJ2-7; 12 positions agree with TRBD1. CDR3 length: 13 amino acids. Germline-derived CDR1 and CDR2 are SSHAT and FNYEAQ (reference sequence). For the CDR3, the DNA is TGTGCTAGCAGCCAGGGACAGGGGGCAGAGCAGTACTTC. Translating gives CASSQGQGAEQYF. The full variable domain, its missing parts supplied by reference TRBV7-7 and TRBJ2-7, is GAGVSQSPRYKVTKRGQDVTLRCDPISSHATLYWYQQALGQGPEFLTYFNYEAQPDKSGLPSDRFSAERPEGSISTLTIQRTEQRDSAMYRCASSQGQGAEQYFGPGTRLTVT.

Concerning this clone itself: Distinct nucleotide sequences in the sample also encode this CDR3. The V and J genes are TRBV4-2 and TRBJ1-1; possible D gene TRBD1, 5 bases. The CDR3 sequence is 15 residues long. V was cut by 0 bases and J by 3 bases, with 11 bases left in between. Germline CDR1 reads LGHNA; CDR2 reads YNFKEQ. The CDR3 DNA follows: TGTGCCAGCAGCCAAGAGGGGCAGGGCGACACTGAAGCTTTCTTT. Residues: CASSQEGQGDTEAFF.

J is TRBJ2-1 and V is TRBV9, with 13 bases lining up with TRBD2. Germline CDR1 is SGDLS and CDR2 is YYNGEE. V gave up 0 bases and J gave up 0 bases; unmatched junction bases: 6. The CDR3 contains 19 residues. Here the CDR3 DNA reads TGTGCCAGCAGCGTAGGGCCACTAGCGGGAGGGAGCTCCTACAATGAGCAGTTCTTC. This sequence encodes CASSVGPLAGGSSYNEQFF.

This clone came up a few times. The rearrangement links TRBV10-2 to TRBJ2-1; TRBD2 might be the D (5 bases). The germline gives CDR1 WSHSY, CDR2 SAAADI. The CDR3 spans 12 residues. The V end lost 5 bases, the J end lost 10 bases, and 12 bases lay between the germline ends. In DNA, the CDR3 is TGCGCCAGCAGTCGCACTAGATTAGAGCAGTTCTTC. Translated, it gives CASSRTRLEQFF.

This clone appeared a single time. V gene TRBV7-6 combines with J gene TRBJ2-1, with 11 bases aligning to TRBD2. CDR1 SGHVS and CDR2 FNYEAQ come from the germline V gene. The length of the CDR3 is 16 residues. V dropped 5 bases and J dropped 2; count of bases not matched to a gene: 5. CDR3 DNA: TGTGCCAGCAGCCCGTTACTAGCGGGGGCCTACAATGAGCAGTTCTTC. This codes for CASSPLLAGAYNEQFF.

The rearrangement joins TRBV5-8 to TRBJ2-5; D unresolved. V lost 7 bases, J lost 5 bases, and 15 bases lay in between. Germline V gives CDR1 SGHTS, CDR2 YDEGEE. This CDR3 comprises 13 residues. CDR3 sequence reads: CASWSFLRETQYF. CDR3 in DNA: TGTGCCAGCTGGTCCTTCCTCAGGGAGACCCAGTACTTC.

The J gene is TRBJ1-2, the V gene TRBV27, with a weak D call TRBD1 (5 bases). V shed 5 bases and J shed 6 bases, with 19 bases lying between them. CDR1 and CDR2 (germline): MNHEY, SMNVEV (reference sequence). The CDR3 consists of 15 residues. CDR3 coding DNA: TGTGCCAGCAGTCTACATCATCAGGGCGGGGATGGCTACACCTTC. This translates into CASSLHHQGGDGYTF.

This clone was found a few times. The chain combines TRBV11-3 with TRBJ1-1; D is unclear. V was shortened by 0 bases and J by 4 bases, with 9 bases between the two germline ends. There are 14 residues in the CDR3. CDR1 SGHNT and CDR2 YENEEA come from the germline V gene. The CDR3 region has the DNA TGTGCCAGCAGCTTAGATGGGTTAGGCACTGAAGCTTTCTTT. Translated, it gives CASSLDGLGTEAFF.

The chain links TRBV5-1 to TRBJ1-2; D is ambiguous. The CDR3 is 11 residues long. Germline CDR1 and CDR2: SGHRS and YFSETQ. With 6 bases removed from V and 8 bases from J, the gap between germline ends came to 11 bases. CDR3 amino acids: CASTLTPGYTF. In DNA, the CDR3 is TGCGCCAGCACCCTGACTCCCGGCTACACCTTC.

J is TRBJ1-2 and V is TRBV5-4; 10 bases line up with TRBD1. Trimming cost V 4 bases and J 4 bases; bases outside gene matches: 4. Germline V lookup: CDR1 SGHNT, CDR2 YYREEE (reference sequence). The CDR3 spans 14 residues. As DNA, the CDR3 is TGTGCCAGCAGCATAGACAGGGGGCTCTATGGCTACACCTTC. Protein sequence: CASSIDRGLYGYTF.

The V gene is TRBV5-1, the J gene TRBJ2-3; no reliable D call. The ends were cut back, 0 bases at V and 6 bases at J, with 11 bases in the middle. The V gene's germline CDR1 is SGHRS and CDR2 YFSETQ. The CDR3 contains 14 residues. The CDR3 region has the DNA TGCGCCAGCAGCTTGGCCCCCTCCCAGGATACGCAGTATTTT. As protein: CASSLAPSQDTQYF.

Only a few counts were recorded for this clone. This chain joins TRBV27 and TRBJ2-1; 14 nucleotides match TRBD2. Trimming at V came to 5 bases and at J to 3 bases, leaving 3 bases not matched to a gene. This CDR3 has 16 residues. Germline lookup yields CDR1 MNHEY and CDR2 SMNVEV (reference sequence). CDR3 in amino acids: CASSPGLAGGYNEQFF. The CDR3 region has the DNA TGTGCCAGCAGTCCAGGACTAGCGGGAGGCTACAATGAGCAGTTCTTC.

The J gene is TRBJ1-2, the V gene TRBV7-2; possibly TRBD1 for D (5 bases). This CDR3 contains 13 residues. V dropped 1 base and J dropped 3 bases, with 6 bases sitting between them. Germline V CDR1 and CDR2: SGHTA, FQGNSA. The CDR3 DNA is TGTGCCAGCAGCTTAGAGACAGACTATGGCTACACCTTC. Encoded protein: CASSLETDYGYTF.

The chain joins TRBV19 to TRBJ2-7, with TRBD1 as a possible D gene (5 bases). The CDR3 covers 15 residues. Germline V CDR1 and CDR2: LNHDA, SQIVND (reference sequence). Trimming stripped 3 bases from V and 0 bases from J, with 12 bases between. The CDR3 region has the DNA TGTGCCAGTAGTATGACAGCAGGCAGCTCCTACGAGCAGTACTTC. Amino acids: CASSMTAGSSYEQYF.

This clone has more than one count but fewer than ten. The chain couples TRBV5-6 to TRBJ2-3; D unresolved. V was pared by 2 bases and J by 0 bases, with 7 bases between. This CDR3 spans 14 amino acids. Looked up from germline, CDR1 is SGHDT and CDR2 is YYEEEE. The DNA of the CDR3 is TGTGCCAGCAGCTTTCTGACTAGCACAGATACGCAGTATTTT. As protein: CASSFLTSTDTQYF.

This clone was detected only a few times. The V gene is TRBV11-2, the J gene TRBJ1-5, with a tentative D call TRBD1 (5 bases). Germline V CDR1 and CDR2: SGHAT, FQNNGV. The CDR3 loop spans 17 amino acids. V was shortened by 5 bases and J by 1 base, with 18 bases between the two germline ends. CDR3 amino acids: CASSLGPGRKSNQPQHF. CDR3 in DNA: TGTGCCAGCAGCCTAGGTCCGGGACGGAAAAGCAATCAGCCCCAGCATTTT.